This T cell receptor beta chain is from a study of cytomegalovirus exposure and HLA in healthy donors. The CDR3 contains 16 residues. V dropped 3 bases and J dropped 5; count of bases not matched to a gene: 4. A multiplex PCR was run with 60 Vbeta primers and 13 Jbeta primers. Sequenced by immunoSEQ multiplex PCR; TCRdb stores in-frame clones only, minus some. This table has over 150,000 clones, 74% appearing once. This chain joins TRBV5-3 and TRBJ2-3; 15 bases map to TRBD2. TRBV5-3 is identified as an open reading frame with a role that is uncertain. The clonotype was recovered from a man aged 25-40 years in good health and CMV-seronegative. The specimen sequenced was PBMCs. In DNA, the CDR3 is TGTGCCAGAAGCTCCTGGACTAGCGGGAGGGGAGATACGCAGTATTTT. Translating gives CARSSWTSGRGDTQYF.